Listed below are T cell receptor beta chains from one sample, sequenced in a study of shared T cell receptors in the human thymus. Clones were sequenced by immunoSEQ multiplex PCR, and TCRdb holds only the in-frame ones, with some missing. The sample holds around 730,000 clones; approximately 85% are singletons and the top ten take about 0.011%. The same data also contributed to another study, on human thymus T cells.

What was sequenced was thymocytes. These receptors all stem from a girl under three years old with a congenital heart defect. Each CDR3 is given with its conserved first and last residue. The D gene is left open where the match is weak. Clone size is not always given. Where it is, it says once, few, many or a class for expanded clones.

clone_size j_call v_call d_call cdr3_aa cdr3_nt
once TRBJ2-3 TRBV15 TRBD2 CATSRDHDSGGADTQYF TGTGCCACCAGCAGAGATCACGACAGCGGGGGGGCCGATACGCAGTATTTT
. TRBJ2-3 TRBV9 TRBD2 CASSGGQVGAGARAVADTQYF TGTGCCAGCAGCGGAGGCCAGGTGGGAGCGGGGGCCCGCGCGGTGGCAGATACGCAGTATTTT
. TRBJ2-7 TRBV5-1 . CASSWTNSALLYEQYF TGCGCCAGCAGCTGGACTAACAGCGCACTTCTCTACGAGCAGTACTTC
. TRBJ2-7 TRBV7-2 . CASSLSGRFGYEQYF TGTGCCAGCAGCTTATCAGGGCGTTTTGGCTACGAGCAGTACTTC
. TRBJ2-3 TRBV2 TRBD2 CASSEESIRRGATDTQYF TGTGCCAGCAGTGAAGAAAGTATTAGGCGGGGGGCCACAGATACGCAGTATTTT
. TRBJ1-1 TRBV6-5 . CASSLRGNTEAFF TGTGCCAGCAGCTTACGGGGGAACACTGAAGCTTTCTTT
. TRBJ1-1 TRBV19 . CASRARRTVEAFF TGTGCCAGTAGGGCGCGGAGGACGGTTGAAGCTTTCTTT
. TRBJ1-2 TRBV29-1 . CSVGGREANGYTF TGCAGCGTTGGGGGCAGGGAGGCAAATGGCTACACCTTC
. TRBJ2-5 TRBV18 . CASSPIAKLRGKEETQYF TGTGCCAGCTCACCAATTGCCAAATTGAGAGGGAAAGAAGAGACCCAGTACTTC
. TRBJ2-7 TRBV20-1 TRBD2 CSGEGNEQYF TGCAGTGGGGAGGGGAACGAGCAGTACTTC